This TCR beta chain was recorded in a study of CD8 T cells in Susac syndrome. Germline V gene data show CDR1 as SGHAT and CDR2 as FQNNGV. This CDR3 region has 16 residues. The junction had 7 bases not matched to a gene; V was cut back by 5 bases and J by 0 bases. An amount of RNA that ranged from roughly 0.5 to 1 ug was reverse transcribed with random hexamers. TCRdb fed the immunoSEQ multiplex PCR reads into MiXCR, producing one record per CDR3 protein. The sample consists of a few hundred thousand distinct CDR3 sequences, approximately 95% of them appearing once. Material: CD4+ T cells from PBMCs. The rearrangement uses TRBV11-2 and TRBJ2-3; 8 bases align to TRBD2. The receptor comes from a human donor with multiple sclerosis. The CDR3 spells CASSPFQRGSTDTQYF. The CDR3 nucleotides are TGTGCCAGCAGCCCGTTTCAGCGGGGGAGCACAGATACGCAGTATTTT.